These T cell receptor beta chains were read from a single sample in a study of neurological immune-mediated disorders. TCRdb reprocessed the 5' RACE reads via MiXCR and lists one record per CDR3 protein. This table holds 30,000 to 40,000 distinct CDR3 sequences, 3% to 4% found once. Sequencing was carried out using PBMCs. The receptors originated from a man aged 30-40 years with multiple sclerosis. The CDR3 runs from the conserved cysteine through the conserved F or W. A D gene is named only where the DNA matches it firmly. The size entry is marked missing in some rows and otherwise reads once, few, many or a size class.

NA	TRBV6-5	TRBJ1-4	NA	CASSSSGWRLFF	TGTGCCAGCAGTTCATCGGGTTGGAGGCTGTTTTTT
many	TRBV11-2	TRBJ2-7	TRBD1	CASSLGAGGYSYEQYF	TGTGCCAGCAGCTTGGGCGCAGGGGGATACTCCTACGAGCAGTACTTC
many	TRBV7-2	TRBJ2-3	TRBD1	CASSQDRADTQYF	TGTGCCAGCAGCCAAGACAGGGCAGATACGCAGTATTTT
many	TRBV7-2	TRBJ2-3	TRBD1	CASSLYRGQGTDTQYF	TGTGCCAGCAGCTTATACCGGGGACAGGGCACAGATACGCAGTATTTT
few	TRBV5-1	TRBJ2-7	TRBD2	CVSSLGLAGGEQYF	TGCGTCAGCAGCCTTGGACTAGCCGGCGGAGAGCAGTACTTC
many	TRBV5-5	TRBJ2-2	NA	CASNTGSRGELFF	TGTGCCAGCAATACAGGGAGCAGAGGGGAGCTGTTTTTT
many	TRBV7-2	TRBJ1-4	NA	CASSLALAGYEKLFF	TGTGCCAGCAGCTTAGCGTTGGCAGGGTACGAAAAACTGTTTTTT
many	TRBV7-2	TRBJ2-3	TRBD2	CASSTSSGGLTDTQYF	TGTGCCAGCAGCACCTCTAGCGGGGGCCTCACAGATACGCAGTATTTT
few	TRBV10-3	TRBJ1-5	NA	CAISSGAGNQPQHF	TGTGCCATCAGCTCGGGGGCAGGGAATCAGCCCCAGCATTTT
many	TRBV5-1	TRBJ1-2	NA	CASSDGATYGYTF	TGCGCCAGCAGCGACGGGGCCACCTATGGCTACACCTTC
many	TRBV7-4	TRBJ1-1	TRBD1	CARSGRGRRNTEAFF	TGTGCCAGGTCGGGCAGGGGGAGGAGGAACACTGAAGCTTTCTTT
many	TRBV7-2	TRBJ2-5	NA	CASSLAWSQETQYF	TGTGCCAGCAGCTTAGCCTGGAGCCAAGAGACCCAGTACTTC
many	TRBV20-1	TRBJ1-5	TRBD1	CSAKGQSWNQPQHF	TGCAGTGCTAAGGGACAGTCGTGGAATCAGCCCCAGCATTTT
many	TRBV6-1	TRBJ1-5	NA	CASSEGTNLWQQPQHF	TGTGCCAGCAGTGAAGGGACCAATCTTTGGCAACAGCCCCAGCATTTT
many	TRBV4-1	TRBJ2-7	NA	CASSQDSAGSYEQYF	TGCGCCAGCAGCCAAGATTCGGCCGGCTCCTACGAGCAGTACTTC
NA	TRBV15	TRBJ2-7	NA	CATSTGDPYEQYF	TGTGCCACCAGTACCGGGGACCCCTACGAGCAGTACTTC
many	TRBV20-1	TRBJ2-1	NA	CSARGAGRESSYNEQFF	TGCAGTGCTAGAGGTGCGGGACGGGAAAGCTCCTACAATGAGCAGTTCTTC
many	TRBV5-1	TRBJ2-1	NA	CASSLARNEQFF	TGCGCCAGCAGCTTGGCTAGGAATGAGCAGTTCTTC
NA	TRBV20-1	TRBJ2-3	NA	CSARATSTDTQYF	TGCAGTGCTAGGGCCACTAGCACAGATACGCAGTATTTT
NA	TRBV27	TRBJ1-6	TRBD1	CASSVTGDNSPLNF	TGTGCCAGCAGTGTGACAGGGGATAATTCACCCCTCAACTTT
many	TRBV15	TRBJ1-1	NA	CATSRFWTQGNTEAFF	TGTGCCACCAGCAGATTTTGGACGCAGGGGAACACTGAAGCTTTCTTT
many	TRBV20-1	TRBJ1-4	TRBD1	CSADTGRGREKLFF	TGCAGTGCCGATACAGGGAGGGGGCGAGAAAAACTGTTTTTT
many	TRBV20-1	TRBJ1-2	TRBD1	CSAGTGTDQNGYTF	TGCAGTGCCGGAACTGGGACAGACCAGAATGGCTACACCTTC
few	TRBV5-6	TRBJ2-1	NA	CASSSGAGDYNEQFF	TGTGCCAGCAGCTCGGGAGCGGGCGATTACAATGAGCAGTTCTTC
many	TRBV21-1	TRBJ2-2	NA	CATDRNTGELFF	TGTGCCACCGACCGGAACACCGGGGAGCTGTTTTTT
many	TRBV5-1	TRBJ1-2	TRBD1	CASSPGQGLYGYTF	TGCGCCAGCAGCCCGGGACAGGGATTGTATGGCTACACCTTC
NA	TRBV19	TRBJ2-2	NA	CASSLGPYGELFF	TGTGCCAGTAGTTTGGGACCGTACGGGGAGCTGTTTTTT
many	TRBV7-9	TRBJ1-2	NA	CASSLNDRGSGYTF	TGTGCCAGCAGCTTAAATGACCGGGGTAGTGGCTACACCTTC
many	TRBV20-1	TRBJ2-5	NA	CSASSRGETQYF	TGCAGTGCTAGTTCCAGGGGAGAGACCCAGTACTTC
many	TRBV9	TRBJ2-1	NA	CASSVGAPLFLAEQFF	TGTGCCAGCAGCGTAGGAGCACCTCTGTTTTTGGCTGAGCAGTTCTTC
many	TRBV5-1	TRBJ2-3	NA	CASSLGNSGGNTDTQYF	TGCGCCAGCAGCTTGGGAAATTCAGGGGGGAACACAGATACGCAGTATTTT
few	TRBV10-3	TRBJ2-5	TRBD1	CAISRDRALETQYF	TGTGCCATCAGTAGGGACAGGGCCCTCGAGACCCAGTACTTC
many	TRBV24-1	TRBJ2-3	NA	CATSDPITGDTQYF	TGTGCCACCAGTGACCCTATCACGGGAGATACGCAGTATTTT
many	TRBV4-2	TRBJ1-1	NA	CASSLRIGGDLTEAFF	TGTGCCAGCAGCCTCCGAATAGGCGGGGATCTCACTGAAGCTTTCTTT
medium-sized	TRBV5-5	TRBJ1-1	TRBD1	CASRKTGDEAFF	TGTGCCAGCAGGAAGACAGGGGATGAAGCTTTCTTT
NA	TRBV5-1	TRBJ2-1	NA	CASSLGSSLNEQFF	TGCGCCAGCAGCTTGGGTAGTAGCTTAAATGAGCAGTTCTTC
many	TRBV20-1	TRBJ2-1	TRBD1	CSASLTGTPYNEQFF	TGCAGTGCTAGTTTGACAGGGACCCCCTACAATGAGCAGTTCTTC
NA	TRBV7-2	TRBJ2-1	TRBD1	CASSPTWDSANEQFF	TGTGCCAGCAGCCCTACCTGGGACAGCGCTAATGAGCAGTTCTTC